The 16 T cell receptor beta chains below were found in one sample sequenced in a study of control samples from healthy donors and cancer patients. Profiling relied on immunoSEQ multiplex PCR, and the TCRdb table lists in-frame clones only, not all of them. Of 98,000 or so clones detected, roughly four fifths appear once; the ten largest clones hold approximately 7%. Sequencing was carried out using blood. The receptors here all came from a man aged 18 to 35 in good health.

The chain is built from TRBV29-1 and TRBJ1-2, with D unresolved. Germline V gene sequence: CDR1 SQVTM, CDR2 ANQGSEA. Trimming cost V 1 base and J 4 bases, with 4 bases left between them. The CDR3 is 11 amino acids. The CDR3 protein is CSVEGGYGYTF. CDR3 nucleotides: TGCAGCGTTGAAGGGGGCTATGGCTACACCTTC.

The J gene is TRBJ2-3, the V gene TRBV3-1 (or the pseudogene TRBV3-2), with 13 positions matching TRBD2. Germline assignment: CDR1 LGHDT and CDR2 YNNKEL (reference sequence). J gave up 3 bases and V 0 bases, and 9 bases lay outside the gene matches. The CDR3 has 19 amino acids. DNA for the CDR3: TGTGCCAGCAGCCAAGACGATGGACTAGCGGGGGAAAGTACAGATACGCAGTATTTT. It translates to CASSQDDGLAGESTDTQYF.

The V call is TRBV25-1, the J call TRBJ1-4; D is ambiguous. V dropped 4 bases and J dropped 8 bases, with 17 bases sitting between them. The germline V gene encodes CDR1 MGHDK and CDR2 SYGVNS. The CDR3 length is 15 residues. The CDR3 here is CASSATIRAREKLFF. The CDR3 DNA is TGTGCCAGCAGTGCTACCATACGGGCCCGAGAAAAACTGTTTTTT.

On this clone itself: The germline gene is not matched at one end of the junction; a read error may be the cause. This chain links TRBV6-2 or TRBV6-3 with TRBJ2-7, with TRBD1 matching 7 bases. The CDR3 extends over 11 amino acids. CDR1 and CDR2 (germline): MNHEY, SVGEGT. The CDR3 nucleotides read TGTGCCAGCAGTTACGGGACAGATGCCTTCTTC. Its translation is CASSYGTDAFF.

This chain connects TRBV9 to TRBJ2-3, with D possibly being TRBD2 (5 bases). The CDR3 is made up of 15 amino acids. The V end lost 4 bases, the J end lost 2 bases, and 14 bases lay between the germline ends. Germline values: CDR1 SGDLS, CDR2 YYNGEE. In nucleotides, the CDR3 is TGTGCCAGCAGCCCCCCAGAGCGGACCACAGATACGCAGTATTTT. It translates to CASSPPERTTDTQYF.

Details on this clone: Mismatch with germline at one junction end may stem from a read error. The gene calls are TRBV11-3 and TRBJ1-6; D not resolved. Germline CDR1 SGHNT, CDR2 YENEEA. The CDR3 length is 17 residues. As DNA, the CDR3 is TGTGCTAGCAGCTACGCGCCGGCAAGCTCCTATAATTCACCCCTCCACTTT. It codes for CASSYAPASSYNSPLHF.

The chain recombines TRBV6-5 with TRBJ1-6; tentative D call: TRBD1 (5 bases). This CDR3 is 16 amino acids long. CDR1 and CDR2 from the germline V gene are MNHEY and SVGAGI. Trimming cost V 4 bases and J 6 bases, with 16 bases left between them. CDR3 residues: CASSSLTQGANSPLHF. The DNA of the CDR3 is TGTGCCAGCAGTTCCCTAACTCAGGGCGCTAATTCACCCCTCCACTTT.

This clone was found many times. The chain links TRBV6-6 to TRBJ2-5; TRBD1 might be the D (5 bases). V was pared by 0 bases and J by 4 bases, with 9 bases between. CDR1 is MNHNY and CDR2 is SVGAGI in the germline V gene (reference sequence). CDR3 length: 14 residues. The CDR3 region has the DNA TGTGCCAGCAGTTACTCGGCAGGGCCAGAGACCCAGTACTTC. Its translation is CASSYSAGPETQYF.

The DNA of the CDR3 is TGTGCCAGCAGTTTATCCGTCCGCCTGGAGCAGTTCTTC. Translated, it gives CASSLSVRLEQFF. The rearrangement uses TRBV27 and TRBJ2-1; D uncertain. The CDR3 totals 13 residues. V was trimmed by 0 bases and J by 10 bases, leaving 10 bases between them. CDR1 MNHEY and CDR2 SMNVEV come from the germline V gene (reference sequence).

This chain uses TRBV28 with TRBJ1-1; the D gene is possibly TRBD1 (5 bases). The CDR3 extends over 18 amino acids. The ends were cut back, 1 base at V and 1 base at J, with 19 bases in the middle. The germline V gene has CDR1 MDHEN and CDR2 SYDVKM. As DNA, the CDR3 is TGTGCCAGCAGTTTATATCCAGGGTGGGCATCCGGGAACACTGAAGCTTTCTTT. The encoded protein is CASSLYPGWASGNTEAFF.

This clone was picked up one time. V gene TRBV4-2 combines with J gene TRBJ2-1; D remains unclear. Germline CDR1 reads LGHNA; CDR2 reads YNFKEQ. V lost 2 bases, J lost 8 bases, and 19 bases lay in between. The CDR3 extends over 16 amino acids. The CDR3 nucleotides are TGTGCCAGCAGCCAAAAATTATTGGATATGTATCATGAGCAGTTCTTC. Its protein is CASSQKLLDMYHEQFF.

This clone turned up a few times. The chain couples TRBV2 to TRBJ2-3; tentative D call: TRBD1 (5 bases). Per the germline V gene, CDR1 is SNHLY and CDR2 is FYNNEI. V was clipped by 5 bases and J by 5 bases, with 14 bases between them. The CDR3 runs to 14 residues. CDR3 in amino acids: CASSPRQGGDTQYF. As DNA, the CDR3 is TGTGCCAGCAGTCCTAGGCAGGGTGGAGATACGCAGTATTTT.

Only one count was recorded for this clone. The DNA for the CDR3 is TGTGCCAGCAGTTATGGTAGTGGGACAGCTGGAAACACCATATATTTT. The encoded protein is CASSYGSGTAGNTIYF. This sequence joins TRBV6-5 and TRBJ1-3; 7 bases align to TRBD1. V shed 3 bases and J 2 bases; nucleotides not matched to a gene: 7. The CDR3 is 16 amino acids. Germline values: CDR1 MNHEY, CDR2 SVGAGI.

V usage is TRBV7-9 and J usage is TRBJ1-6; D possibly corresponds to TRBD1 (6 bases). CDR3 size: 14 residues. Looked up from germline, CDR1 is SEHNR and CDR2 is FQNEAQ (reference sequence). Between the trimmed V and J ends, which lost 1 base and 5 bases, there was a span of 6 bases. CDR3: CASSLGQDNSPLHF. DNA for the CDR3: TGTGCCAGCAGCTTAGGACAGGATAATTCACCCCTCCACTTT.

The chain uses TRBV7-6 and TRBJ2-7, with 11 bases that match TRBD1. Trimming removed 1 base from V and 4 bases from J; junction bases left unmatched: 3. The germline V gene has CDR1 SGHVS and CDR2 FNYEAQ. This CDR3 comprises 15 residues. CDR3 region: CASSLVGTGGYEQYF. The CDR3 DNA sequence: TGTGCCAGCAGCTTAGTAGGGACAGGGGGATACGAGCAGTACTTC.

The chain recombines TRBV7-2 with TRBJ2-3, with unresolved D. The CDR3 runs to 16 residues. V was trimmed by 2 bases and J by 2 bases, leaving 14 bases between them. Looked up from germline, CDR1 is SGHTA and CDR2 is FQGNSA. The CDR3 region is CASSLKGQVPTDTQYF. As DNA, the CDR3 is TGTGCCAGCAGCTTAAAGGGTCAGGTCCCCACAGATACGCAGTATTTT.